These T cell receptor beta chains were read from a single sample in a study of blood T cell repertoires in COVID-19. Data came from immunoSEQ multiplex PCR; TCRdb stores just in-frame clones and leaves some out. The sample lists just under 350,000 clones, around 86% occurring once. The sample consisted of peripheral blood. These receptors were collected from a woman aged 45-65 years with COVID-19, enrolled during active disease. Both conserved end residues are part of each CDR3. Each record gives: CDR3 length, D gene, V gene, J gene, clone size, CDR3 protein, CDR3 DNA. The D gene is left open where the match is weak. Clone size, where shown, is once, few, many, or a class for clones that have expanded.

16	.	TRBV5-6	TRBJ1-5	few	CASSLDRGSSNQPQHF	TGTGCCAGCAGCTTGGATAGAGGGTCAAGCAATCAGCCCCAGCATTTT
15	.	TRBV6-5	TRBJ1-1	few	CASSYGPGMNTEAFF	TGTGCCAGCAGTTACGGCCCAGGAATGAACACTGAAGCTTTCTTT
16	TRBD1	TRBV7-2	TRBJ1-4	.	CASSPGSRTGNEKLFF	TGTGCCAGCAGCCCAGGCAGTAGGACAGGGAATGAAAAACTGTTTTTT
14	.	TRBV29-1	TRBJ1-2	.	CSVELVSHHYGYTF	TGCAGCGTTGAGTTAGTTTCTCATCACTATGGCTACACCTTC
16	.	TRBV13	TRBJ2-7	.	CASSPPLPGLAYEQYF	TGTGCCAGCAGTCCCCCACTCCCGGGGTTAGCCTACGAGCAGTACTTC
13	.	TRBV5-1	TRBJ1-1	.	CASSRTVNTEAFF	TGCGCCAGCAGCAGGACAGTGAACACTGAAGCTTTCTTT
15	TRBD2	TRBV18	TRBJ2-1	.	CASSSRLAGDNEQFF	TGTGCCAGCTCATCCCGGCTAGCGGGAGATAATGAGCAGTTCTTC
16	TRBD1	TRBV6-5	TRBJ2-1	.	CASSYRGQGAYNEQFF	TGTGCCAGCAGTTACAGGGGACAGGGGGCTTACAATGAGCAGTTCTTC
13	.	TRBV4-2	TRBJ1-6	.	CASSQGGLSPLHF	TGTGCCAGCAGCCAAGGAGGACTTTCACCCCTCCACTTT
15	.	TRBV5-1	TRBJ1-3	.	CASRRRGDSGNTIYF	TGCGCCAGCAGACGGAGAGGCGACTCTGGAAACACCATATATTTT
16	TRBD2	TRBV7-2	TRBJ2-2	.	CASSARLASGSGELFF	TGTGCCAGCAGCGCGAGACTAGCGAGCGGTTCCGGGGAGCTGTTTTTT
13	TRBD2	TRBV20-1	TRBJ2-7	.	CSASSGGLYEQYF	TGCAGTGCTAGTAGCGGGGGTCTCTACGAGCAGTACTTC
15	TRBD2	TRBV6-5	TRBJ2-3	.	CASSGGAGGTDTQYF	TGTGCCAGCAGCGGGGGAGCGGGAGGCACAGATACGCAGTATTTT
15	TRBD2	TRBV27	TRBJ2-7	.	CASSRNRLADYEQYF	TGTGCCAGCAGTCGGAATCGACTAGCGGACTACGAGCAGTACTTC
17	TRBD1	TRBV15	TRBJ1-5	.	CATKGQGSYNSNQPQHF	TGTGCCACGAAGGGACAGGGATCCTACAATAGCAATCAGCCCCAGCATTTT